The clone carrying this T cell receptor (beta chain) was observed at least ten times. TCRdb re-called the 5' RACE reads with MiXCR, one entry per CDR3 protein. The sample yields some 71,000 distinct CDR3 sequences, roughly 5.3% seen once. This record belongs to a study of CD8 T cells in ankylosing spondylitis. The CDR3 extends over 12 amino acids. Per the germline V gene, CDR1 is SGHTA and CDR2 is FQGTGA. With 0 bases removed from V and 5 bases from J, the gap between germline ends came to 3 bases. Sequencing input: blood, either unsorted or a sorted T cell fraction (not recorded which). The clonotype originates from a male donor with ankylosing spondylitis or in good health (not recorded which). The chain is built from TRBV7-3 and TRBJ2-3; D remains unclear. The CDR3 DNA sequence: TGTGCCAGCAGCTTAACCAGAGATACGCAGTATTTT. It is translated as CASSLTRDTQYF.